Listed below are T cell receptor beta chains from one sample, sequenced in a study of shared clonotypes between healthy human individuals. The table came from immunoSEQ multiplex PCR; TCRdb's copy has only in-frame clones and leaves some out. The sample lists 2 million to 2.5 million clones, about 92% occurring once. The sample consisted of naive CD4+ T cells from PBMCs. The receptors derive from a man aged 18 to 30 in good health. Some clones in this sample may be carry-over from other donors' samples. Each CDR3 is given with its conserved first and last residue. The D gene is left open where the match is weak. Expanded clones get a size class; other rows say once, few or many, or leave the size out.

abundance | j_gene | d_gene | v_gene | CDR3nt | CDR3aa
. | TRBJ2-2 | TRBD1 | TRBV11-3 | TGTGCCAGCAGCTTCCAGGGGGACACCGGGGAGCTGTTTTTT | CASSFQGDTGELFF
. | TRBJ1-1 | TRBD1 | TRBV5-6 | TGTGCCAGCAGCTTGCGGGGACAGTCAGTGGGGGAAGCTTTCTTT | CASSLRGQSVGEAFF
. | TRBJ1-4 | . | TRBV30 | TGTGCCTGGAGTCCGGCAGAAGGCGGAAAACTGTTTTTT | CAWSPAEGGKLFF
. | TRBJ1-1 | TRBD1 | TRBV6-7 | TGTGCCAGCAGTTCTCCAAAAAGACAGGGACCCACTGAAGCTTTCTTT | CASSSPKRQGPTEAFF
. | TRBJ1-2 | . | TRBV28 | TGTGCCAGCAGCCTACGGGCGGTTGGCTACACCTTC | CASSLRAVGYTF
. | TRBJ2-6 | . | TRBV18 | TGTGCCAGCTCACCACGGAGCGGTGGGGCCAACGTCCTGACTTTC | CASSPRSGGANVLTF
. | TRBJ2-7 | TRBD2 | TRBV14 | TGTGCCAGCAGCCGAGAAGCTGGGGGGGGAGGAGAGCAGTACTTC | CASSREAGGGGEQYF
. | TRBJ2-7 | TRBD1 | TRBV9 | TGTGCCAGCAGCGTGACTATCGGGACAGGGGCTAGCGGGTTAGCCTACGAGCAGTACTTC | CASSVTIGTGASGLAYEQYF
. | TRBJ1-2 | . | TRBV5-1 | TGCGCCAGCAGCTTGGATCCGGGAGGCTATGGCTACACCTTC | CASSLDPGGYGYTF
. | TRBJ1-4 | . | TRBV5-1 | TGCGCCAGCAGCTATGACGCCGGCCTGCGAGAAAAACTGTTTTTT | CASSYDAGLREKLFF
. | TRBJ2-5 | TRBD1 | TRBV5-4 | TGTGCCAGCAGCGAAGAACAGGGGGCTGGAGAGACCCAGTACTTC | CASSEEQGAGETQYF
once | TRBJ2-3 | . | TRBV4-1 | TGCGCCAGCAGCCAAGATCTGGCGGGGAGCACAGATACGCAGTATTTT | CASSQDLAGSTDTQYF
. | TRBJ2-1 | . | TRBV14 | TGTGCCAGCAGCCAAGGTATCTCCTACAATGAGCAGTTCTTC | CASSQGISYNEQFF
. | TRBJ2-1 | . | TRBV5-6 | TGTGCCAGCAGCCAGGGACGGTCTTACAATGAGCAGTTCTTC | CASSQGRSYNEQFF
. | TRBJ2-7 | . | TRBV11-2 | TGTGCCAGCAGCCCTAGTGGCGGGTTCGGAGTCAAGCAGTACTTC | CASSPSGGFGVKQYF
. | TRBJ2-7 | . | TRBV6-6 | TGTGCCAGCAGTTACCGTACAGTCGCCTACGAGCAGTACTTC | CASSYRTVAYEQYF
. | TRBJ1-5 | . | TRBV6-6 | TGTGCCAGCAGTTACGCCCAAGCGGGGAGTAATCAGCCCCAGCATTTT | CASSYAQAGSNQPQHF